These T cell receptor beta chains were read from a single sample in a study of shared clonotypes between healthy human individuals. The protocol was immunoSEQ multiplex PCR, while the TCRdb copy is restricted to in-frame clones and leaves out a portion. The data contain over 2 million clones, just under 95% of them singletons. Sequencing was carried out using naive CD8+ T cells sorted from blood. These receptors came from a man younger than 35 in good health. The CDR3 runs from the conserved cysteine through the conserved F or W. A D gene is named only where the DNA matches it firmly. Not every row has a clone size; where given, it reads once, few, many or a size class.

D: NA
size: NA
V: TRBV27
J: TRBJ2-7
DNA: TGTGCCAGCAGGCCGACAGTTCAGTTCGAGCAGTACTTC
CDR3: CASRPTVQFEQYF

D: TRBD1
size: NA
V: TRBV5-1
J: TRBJ2-7
DNA: TGCGCCAGCAGCACTCGGACAGGCCCCCTCGAGCAGTACTTC
CDR3: CASSTRTGPLEQYF

D: NA
size: NA
V: TRBV9
J: TRBJ2-5
DNA: TGTGCCAGCAGCTCCGGGACAAGGATTGAGACCCAGTACTTC
CDR3: CASSSGTRIETQYF

D: TRBD2
size: once
V: TRBV5-4
J: TRBJ2-5
DNA: TGTGCCAGCAGCTGGGGACTAACGGAGACCCAGTACTTC
CDR3: CASSWGLTETQYF

D: NA
size: NA
V: TRBV10-3
J: TRBJ2-7
DNA: TGTGCCATCAGTGACAGGGCCTACGAGCAGTACTTC
CDR3: CAISDRAYEQYF

D: TRBD1
size: once
V: TRBV30
J: TRBJ2-3
DNA: TGTGCCTGGAGTGTACAGGGGGGAGGCACAGATACGCAGTATTTT
CDR3: CAWSVQGGGTDTQYF

D: TRBD2
size: NA
V: TRBV5-5
J: TRBJ2-7
DNA: TGTGCCAGCAGCCCCGGACTAGCGGGAGGGTACGAGCAGTACTTC
CDR3: CASSPGLAGGYEQYF

D: NA
size: NA
V: TRBV4-1
J: TRBJ1-6
DNA: TGCGCCAGCAGCCAAGATCCCCCACAGCGAAATTCACCCCTCCACTTT
CDR3: CASSQDPPQRNSPLHF

D: TRBD1
size: NA
V: TRBV7-9
J: TRBJ2-2
DNA: TGTGCCAGCAGCTTGCTACCGGGACAGGGATCTCCCGGGGAGCTGTTTTTT
CDR3: CASSLLPGQGSPGELFF

D: NA
size: NA
V: TRBV6-5
J: TRBJ1-1
DNA: TGTGCCAGCAGCCACCTCCTCGAAGGTGAAGCTTTCTTT
CDR3: CASSHLLEGEAFF

D: NA
size: NA
V: TRBV6-6
J: TRBJ1-2
DNA: TGTGCCAGCACCGTCCTTACCGGGGATGGCTACACCTTC
CDR3: CASTVLTGDGYTF

D: NA
size: NA
V: TRBV5-4
J: TRBJ2-7
DNA: TGTGCCAGCAGCTTGTTCACCGAGCAGTACTTC
CDR3: CASSLFTEQYF

D: NA
size: NA
V: TRBV6-1
J: TRBJ2-2
DNA: TGTGCCAGCAGTGAAGTAGGGGCATTGTCGAACACCGGGGAGCTGTTTTTT
CDR3: CASSEVGALSNTGELFF

D: NA
size: NA
V: TRBV7-2
J: TRBJ1-2
DNA: TGTGCCAGCAGCTTATCCCCCCCTCGTGGGGTCTGGGCCTATGGCTACACCTTC
CDR3: CASSLSPPRGVWAYGYTF

D: NA
size: NA
V: TRBV19
J: TRBJ2-2
DNA: TGTGCCAGTAGTAATTCGATCGGGTCGAACACCGGGGAGCTGTTTTTT
CDR3: CASSNSIGSNTGELFF

D: NA
size: NA
V: TRBV9
J: TRBJ2-7
DNA: TGTGCCAGCAGCGTAGCTATCTCACCCTACGAGCAGTACTTC
CDR3: CASSVAISPYEQYF

D: NA
size: NA
V: TRBV5-1
J: TRBJ2-5
DNA: TGCGCCAGCAGCTGGACCTCGAGTGAGACCCAGTACTTC
CDR3: CASSWTSSETQYF

D: NA
size: NA
V: TRBV6-4
J: TRBJ2-1
DNA: TGTGCCAGCAGTGAAAGAGGCCTGAGCTCCTACAATGAGCAGTTCTTC
CDR3: CASSERGLSSYNEQFF

D: TRBD1
size: NA
V: TRBV5-8
J: TRBJ2-1
DNA: TGTGCCAGCAGCTGGACCGGGACAGGGGGGGACAATGAGCAGTTCTTC
CDR3: CASSWTGTGGDNEQFF

D: TRBD1
size: once
V: TRBV4-1
J: TRBJ2-7
DNA: TGCGCCAGCAGCCAAGCTCCGACAGGGAGCTCCTACGAGCAGTACTTC
CDR3: CASSQAPTGSSYEQYF

D: TRBD1
size: NA
V: TRBV13
J: TRBJ2-3
DNA: TGTGCCAGCAGTTACCAGGGGGCTTCTAGCACAGATACGCAGTATTTT
CDR3: CASSYQGASSTDTQYF

D: NA
size: once
V: TRBV6-5
J: TRBJ2-7
DNA: TGTGCCAGCACCCTCGGGGAGTCCCACGAGCAGTACTTC
CDR3: CASTLGESHEQYF

D: TRBD2
size: NA
V: TRBV7-2
J: TRBJ2-3
DNA: TGTGCCAGCAGCCCTAGGGACTACCAAGAGGATACGCAGTATTTT
CDR3: CASSPRDYQEDTQYF

D: TRBD2
size: NA
V: TRBV4-3
J: TRBJ2-7
DNA: TGCGCCAGCAGTCCTGGACTAGCGGGAATATACGAGCAGTACTTC
CDR3: CASSPGLAGIYEQYF

D: NA
size: NA
V: TRBV21-1
J: TRBJ1-5
DNA: TGTGCCAGCAGCAGATATCAGGTTAGGAATCAGCCCCAGCATTTT
CDR3: CASSRYQVRNQPQHF

D: TRBD2
size: NA
V: TRBV9
J: TRBJ2-1
DNA: TGTGCCAGCAGCGTAGTGATCCTAGCGGGAGTGAGTGAGCAGTTCTTC
CDR3: CASSVVILAGVSEQFF

D: NA
size: once
V: TRBV4-1
J: TRBJ2-5
DNA: TGCGCCAGCAGCCAAGGGACGTCGGCTATGATACAAGAGACCCAGTACTTC
CDR3: CASSQGTSAMIQETQYF

D: TRBD2
size: once
V: TRBV5-1
J: TRBJ2-1
DNA: TGCGCCAGCAGCTTGGAGGGGTGGCTAGCGGGTTACAATGAGCAGTTCTTC
CDR3: CASSLEGWLAGYNEQFF

D: NA
size: NA
V: TRBV27
J: TRBJ1-5
DNA: TGTGCCAGCAGTTTATACAATCATCCCGATCAGCCCCAGCATTTT
CDR3: CASSLYNHPDQPQHF

D: TRBD1
size: NA
V: TRBV7-2
J: TRBJ2-3
DNA: TGTGCCAGCAGCTTACTCGGGACAGGGGGCACAGATACGCAGTATTTT
CDR3: CASSLLGTGGTDTQYF

D: NA
size: NA
V: TRBV4-1
J: TRBJ2-3
DNA: TGCGCCAGCAGCCCTCTTGGACGGACATCCTCTAGCACAGATACGCAGTATTTT
CDR3: CASSPLGRTSSSTDTQYF

D: TRBD1
size: NA
V: TRBV30
J: TRBJ2-1
DNA: TGTGCCCGCCGGACAGGGGTCTACAATGAGCAGTTCTTC
CDR3: CARRTGVYNEQFF

D: TRBD2
size: NA
V: TRBV5-4
J: TRBJ2-1
DNA: TGTGCCAGCAGTTTTGGGACTAGCGGCACGGGGGAGCAGTTCTTC
CDR3: CASSFGTSGTGEQFF

D: NA
size: NA
V: TRBV4-3
J: TRBJ2-1
DNA: TGCGCCAGCAGCCAAGGAATAGCGGCTGAAGAGGGTGAGCAGTTCTTC
CDR3: CASSQGIAAEEGEQFF

D: TRBD1
size: few
V: TRBV28
J: TRBJ2-7
DNA: TGTGCCAGCAGTTTGGCTCGGGCAGGGGGCTACGAGCAGTACTTC
CDR3: CASSLARAGGYEQYF

D: NA
size: NA
V: TRBV27
J: TRBJ2-7
DNA: TGTGCCAGCAGTATCAATACCTACGAGCAGTACTTC
CDR3: CASSINTYEQYF

D: NA
size: NA
V: TRBV2
J: TRBJ1-1
DNA: TGTGCCAGCAGTACAGGGTATATTAACACTGAAGCTTTCTTT
CDR3: CASSTGYINTEAFF

D: NA
size: NA
V: TRBV7-2
J: TRBJ2-7
DNA: TGTGCCAGCAGCACGAGTGTGTCCTACGAGCAGTACTTC
CDR3: CASSTSVSYEQYF

D: TRBD2
size: NA
V: TRBV4-1
J: TRBJ2-7
DNA: TGCGCCAGCAGCCAGAAAGCGGGAGGGTCTACCTACGAGCAGTACTTC
CDR3: CASSQKAGGSTYEQYF

D: NA
size: NA
V: TRBV27
J: TRBJ2-1
DNA: TGTGCCAGCAGATCTCAGAGTGCTACGAATGAGCAGTTCTTC
CDR3: CASRSQSATNEQFF

D: NA
size: NA
V: TRBV29-1
J: TRBJ1-2
DNA: TGCAGCGTTGTTTCGGGAAATGGCTACACCTTC
CDR3: CSVVSGNGYTF

D: TRBD1
size: NA
V: TRBV5-1
J: TRBJ2-3
DNA: TGCGCCAGCAGGGGACAGAGCGCTAGCACAGATACGCAGTATTTT
CDR3: CASRGQSASTDTQYF

D: TRBD1
size: NA
V: TRBV27
J: TRBJ1-2
DNA: TGTGCCAGCAGTTTATTAGGCGGGACAGGTTTTAACTATGGCTACACCTTC
CDR3: CASSLLGGTGFNYGYTF

D: NA
size: NA
V: TRBV2
J: TRBJ2-1
DNA: TGTGCCAGCAGGGGGGGCACTCAGTTCTTC
CDR3: CASRGGTQFF

D: NA
size: NA
V: TRBV9
J: TRBJ2-3
DNA: TGTGCCAGCAGCGTAACCTCCTCCGGACAGCCCAGCACAGATACGCAGTATTTT
CDR3: CASSVTSSGQPSTDTQYF

D: NA
size: NA
V: TRBV27
J: TRBJ2-7
DNA: TGTGCCAGCAGTTTAGGAAGTCCCTACGAGCAGTACTTC
CDR3: CASSLGSPYEQYF